This T cell receptor beta chain emerged from a study of CD8 T cells in ankylosing spondylitis. Notes on the study in general: Roughly eight highly homologous variants made up a TCR beta motif that seemed to typify ankylosing spondylitis blood.

5'-RACE, quantitative and with molecular barcodes, yielded the TCR beta libraries. Via MiXCR, TCRdb re-called the 5' RACE reads, giving one row per CDR3 protein. The sample lists roughly 440,000 distinct CDR3 sequences, under 20% seen once, with approximately 1% in the top ten. Germline V CDR1 and CDR2: SGHRS, YFSETQ. This CDR3 contains 16 residues. V lost 1 base, J lost 6 bases, and 11 bases stayed unmatched. Regarding this clonotype: The antigen remains unidentified.

This rearrangement joins TRBV5-1 to TRBJ2-7; 9 bases are a match to TRBD1. This sequence was found in a male donor with ankylosing spondylitis. Sample: blood, either unsorted or a sorted T cell fraction (not recorded which). CDR3 amino acids: CASSLWGGQGGGEQYF. The CDR3 DNA follows: TGCGCCAGCAGCTTGTGGGGGGGACAGGGCGGCGGCGAGCAGTACTTC.